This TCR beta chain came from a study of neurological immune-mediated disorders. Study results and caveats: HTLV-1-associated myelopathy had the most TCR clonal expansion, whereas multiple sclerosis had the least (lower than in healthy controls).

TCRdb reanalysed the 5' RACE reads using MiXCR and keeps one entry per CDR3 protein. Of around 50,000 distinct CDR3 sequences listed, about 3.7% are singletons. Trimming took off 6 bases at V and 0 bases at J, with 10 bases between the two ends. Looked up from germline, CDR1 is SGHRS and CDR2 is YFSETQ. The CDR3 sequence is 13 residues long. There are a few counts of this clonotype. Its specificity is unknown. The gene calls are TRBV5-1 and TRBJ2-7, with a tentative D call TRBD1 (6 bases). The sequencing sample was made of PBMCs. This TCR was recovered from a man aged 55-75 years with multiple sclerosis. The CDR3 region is CASIYRDSYEQYF. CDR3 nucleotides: TGCGCCAGCATATACAGGGACTCCTACGAGCAGTACTTC. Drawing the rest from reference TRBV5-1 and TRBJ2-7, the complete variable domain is KAGVTQTPRYLIKTRGQQVTLSCSPISGHRSVSWYQQTPGQGLQFLFEYFSETQRNKGNFPGRFSGRQFSNSRSEMNVSTLELGDSALYLCASIYRDSYEQYFGPGTRLTVT.